The 10 T cell receptor beta chains given below trace back to one sample, sequenced in a study of blood T cell repertoires in COVID-19. Generated by immunoSEQ multiplex PCR, the TCRdb table keeps only in-frame clones and is missing some. The table shows a few hundred thousand clones, with 70% to 90% occurring only once. Sample: PBMCs or T cells enriched from blood (not recorded which). These receptors all come from a woman aged 35 to 49 with acute COVID-19.

This sequence joins TRBV23-1 and TRBJ1-1, with D possibly being TRBD1 (5 bases). TRBV23-1 is placed among ORFs of uncertain function. Trimming shortened V by 3 bases and J by 5 bases, and 13 bases separated the two germline ends. This CDR3 is 14 amino acids long. Here the CDR3 DNA reads TGCGCCAGCAGTCAGGGGGGGAGACGAACTGAAGCTTTCTTT. As protein: CASSQGGRRTEAFF.

The J gene is TRBJ1-5, the V gene TRBV4-3; D is uncertain. The CDR3 is made up of 15 amino acids. Trimming left V 0 bases short and J 5 bases short, with 11 bases between. Germline values: CDR1 LGHNA, CDR2 YSLEER. DNA of the CDR3: TGCGCCAGCAGCCAAGACGGAGAAAACCATCAGCCCCAGCATTTT. It is translated as CASSQDGENHQPQHF.

The chain employs TRBV7-2 and TRBJ1-5, with unresolved D. With 5 bases removed from V and 5 bases from J, the gap between germline ends came to 16 bases. The CDR3 consists of 15 residues. CDR1 SGHTA and CDR2 FQGNSA come from the germline V gene. The CDR3 nucleotides are TGTGCCAGCAGCCCTGGGAGAGAAAGCTATCAGCCCCAGCATTTT. It codes for CASSPGRESYQPQHF. Full variable domain (rest looked up from reference TRBV7-2 and TRBJ1-5): GAGVSQSPSNKVTEKGKDVELRCDPISGHTALYWYRQSLGQGLEFLIYFQGNSAPDKSGLPSDRFSAERTGGSVSTLTIQRTQQEDSAVYLCASSPGRESYQPQHFGDGTRLSIL.

V gene TRBV6-1 combines with J gene TRBJ1-2; 11 positions match TRBD1. Germline CDR1 MNHNS, CDR2 SASEGT. CDR3 length: 15 residues. Germline trimming cut 3 bases from V and 5 bases from J; bases unmatched to any gene: 5. CDR3 DNA sequence: TGTGCCAGCAGTGAGGGGACAGGGGGAGGATATGGCTACACCTTC. Translating it yields CASSEGTGGGYGYTF.

The chain carries TRBV2 and TRBJ1-2; TRBD1 matches at 7 bases. Losses at the gene ends were 2 bases for V and 8 bases for J; bases not matched to a gene: 2. CDR3 length: 12 amino acids. In germline, CDR1 is SNHLY, CDR2 FYNNEI. CDR3 loop: CASSELQGGYTF. Here the CDR3 DNA reads TGTGCCAGCAGTGAATTACAGGGGGGCTACACCTTC.

This clone was seen once. The V gene is TRBV7-9, the J gene TRBJ1-5; 10 bases agree with TRBD1. The CDR3 is 15 residues long. The germline V gene has CDR1 SEHNR and CDR2 FQNEAQ (reference sequence). With 5 bases clipped from V and 2 bases from J, the junction kept 3 bases outside the gene matches. CDR3 nucleotides: TGTGCCAGCAGCGACGGGACAGGGGGCAATCAGCCCCAGCATTTT. This encodes CASSDGTGGNQPQHF.

This clone was detected only once. The chain is built from TRBV2 and TRBJ1-5; possibly TRBD1 for D (6 bases). The CDR3 runs to 13 residues. Trimming pared 5 bases from V and 5 bases from J, leaving 10 bases between. CDR1 is SNHLY, CDR2 FYNNEI, per germline. The CDR3 here is CASSPQGYQPQHF. The CDR3 DNA reads TGTGCCAGCAGTCCACAGGGATATCAGCCCCAGCATTTT.

The chain couples TRBV19 to TRBJ2-3, with a possible D match to TRBD1 (6 bases). Germline loops: CDR1 LNHDA, CDR2 SQIVND (reference sequence). The CDR3 contains 15 residues. The V gene lost 5 bases and the J gene lost 0 bases, with 12 bases spanning the gap. The CDR3 coding sequence is TGTGCCAGTAGTGCCTACAGGGCAAGCACAGATACGCAGTATTTT. Amino acids: CASSAYRASTDTQYF.

V is TRBV27 and J is TRBJ1-1, with D unclear. The ends were cut back, 5 bases at V and 4 bases at J, with 17 bases in the middle. The CDR3 is 15 amino acids. Germline CDR1 MNHEY, CDR2 SMNVEV (reference sequence). The CDR3 DNA is TGTGCCAGCAGTGCCCGAGGGTCCTGGGGCACTGAAGCTTTCTTT. Protein product: CASSARGSWGTEAFF.

The table lists this clone with a few counts. This sequence joins TRBV3-1 (or the pseudogene TRBV3-2) and TRBJ1-2; 11 bases map to TRBD1. The germline CDR1 and CDR2 sequences are LGHDT and YNNKEL (reference sequence). This CDR3 spans 15 amino acids. The V and J ends lost 3 bases and 5 bases, in that order; junction bases with no gene match: 5. CDR3 in amino acids: CASSHGQGAVYGYTF. CDR3 coding DNA: TGTGCCAGCAGCCACGGACAGGGGGCAGTTTATGGCTACACCTTC.